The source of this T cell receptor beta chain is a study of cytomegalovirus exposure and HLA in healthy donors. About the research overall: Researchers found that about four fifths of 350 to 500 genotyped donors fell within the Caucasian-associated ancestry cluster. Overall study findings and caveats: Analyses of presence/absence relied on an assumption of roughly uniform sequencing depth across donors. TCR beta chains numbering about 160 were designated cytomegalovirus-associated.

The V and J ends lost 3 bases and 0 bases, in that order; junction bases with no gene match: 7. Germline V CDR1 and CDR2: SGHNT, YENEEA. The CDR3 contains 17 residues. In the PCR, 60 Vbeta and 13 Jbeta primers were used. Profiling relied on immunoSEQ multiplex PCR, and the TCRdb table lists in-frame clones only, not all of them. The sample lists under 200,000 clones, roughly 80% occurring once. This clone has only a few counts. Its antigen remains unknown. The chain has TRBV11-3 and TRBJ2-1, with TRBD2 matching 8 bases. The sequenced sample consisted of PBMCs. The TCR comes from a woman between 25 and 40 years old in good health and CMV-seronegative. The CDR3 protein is CASSLNPTSGSYNEQFF. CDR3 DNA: TGTGCCAGCAGCTTGAACCCCACTAGCGGCTCCTACAATGAGCAGTTCTTC.